The present entry profiles one T cell receptor (beta chain) with its context. Germline V gene sequence: CDR1 LGHNA, CDR2 YSLEER. CDR3 length: 16 residues. The V gene lost 0 bases and the J gene lost 8 bases, with 16 bases spanning the gap. This sample is drawn from a study of blood T cell repertoires in COVID-19. About the study: COVID-19 samples collected from the United States, Italy and Spain covered acute and convalescent phases. Sources were T cells, B-cell-depleted T cells, or PBMCs; the material itself was cDNA or gDNA.

Original processing notes: Estimates of nucleated cell counts were drawn from the amplification of reference gene primers. This table comes from immunoSEQ multiplex PCR, and its TCRdb copy is limited to in-frame clones, with some not included. For V, J and clone size, that table is used; D and trimming come from the DNA. The sample contains 100,000 or so clones, about 85% of which appear only once. The receptor comes from a human donor in a cohort sampled during active COVID-19. The V call is TRBV4-3, the J call TRBJ1-4, with TRBD1 as a possible D gene (6 bases). The sample comprised peripheral blood. CDR3 DNA sequence: TGCGCCAGCAGCCAAGATGCAGGCAGGGGTGGGGAAAAACTGTTTTTT. Its protein is CASSQDAGRGGEKLFF.